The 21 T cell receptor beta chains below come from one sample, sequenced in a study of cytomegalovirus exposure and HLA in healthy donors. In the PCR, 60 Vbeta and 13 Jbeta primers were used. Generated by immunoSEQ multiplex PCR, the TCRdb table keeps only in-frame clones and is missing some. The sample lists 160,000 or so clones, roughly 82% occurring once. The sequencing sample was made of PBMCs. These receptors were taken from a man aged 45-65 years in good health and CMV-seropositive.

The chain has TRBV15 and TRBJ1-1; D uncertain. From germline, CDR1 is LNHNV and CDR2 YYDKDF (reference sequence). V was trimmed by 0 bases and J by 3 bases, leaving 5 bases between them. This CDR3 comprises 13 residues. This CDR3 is CATSRDGHTEAFF. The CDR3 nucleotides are TGTGCCACCAGCAGAGATGGCCACACTGAAGCTTTCTTT. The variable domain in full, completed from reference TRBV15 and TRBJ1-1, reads DAMVIQNPRYQVTQFGKPVTLSCSQTLNHNVMYWYQQKSSQAPKLLFHYYDKDFNNEADTPDNFQSRRPNTSFCFLDIRSPGLGDTAMYLCATSRDGHTEAFFGQGTRLTVV.

As DNA, the CDR3 is TGTGCCAGCAGCTTAAGGCTAGCGGAAAATGAGCAGTTCTTC. Translated, it gives CASSLRLAENEQFF. The gene calls are TRBV7-2 and TRBJ2-1; 7 bases align to TRBD2. Looked up from germline, CDR1 is SGHTA and CDR2 is FQGNSA. After removal of 2 bases from V and 7 bases from J, the junction contained 5 bases not matched to a gene. The CDR3 consists of 14 residues.

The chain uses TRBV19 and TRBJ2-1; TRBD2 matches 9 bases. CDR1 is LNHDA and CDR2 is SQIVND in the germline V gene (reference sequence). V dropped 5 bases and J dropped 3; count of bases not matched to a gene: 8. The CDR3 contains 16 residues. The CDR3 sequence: CASSPIAGAGYNEQFF. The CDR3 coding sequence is TGTGCCAGTAGTCCAATAGCGGGGGCCGGCTACAATGAGCAGTTCTTC.

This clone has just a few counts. This CDR3 reads CASSFGRSGNTIYF. CDR3 DNA sequence: TGTGCCAGCAGCTTTGGGCGATCTGGAAACACCATATATTTT. The V gene is TRBV5-8, the J gene TRBJ1-3; D is ambiguous. In germline, CDR1 is SGHTS, CDR2 YDEGEE. V gave up 2 bases and J gave up 1 base, with 7 bases separating them. The CDR3 is made up of 14 amino acids.

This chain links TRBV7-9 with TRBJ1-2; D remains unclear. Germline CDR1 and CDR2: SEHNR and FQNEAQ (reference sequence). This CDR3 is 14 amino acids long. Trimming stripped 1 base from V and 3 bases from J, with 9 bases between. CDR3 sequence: CASSLGPGDYGYTF. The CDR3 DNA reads TGTGCCAGCAGCTTAGGCCCGGGTGACTATGGCTACACCTTC.

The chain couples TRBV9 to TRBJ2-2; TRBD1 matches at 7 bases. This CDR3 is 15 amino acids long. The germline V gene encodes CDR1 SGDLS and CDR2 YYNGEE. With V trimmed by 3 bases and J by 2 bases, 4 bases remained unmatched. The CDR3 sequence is CASSAGTVNTGELFF. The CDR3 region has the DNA TGTGCCAGCAGCGCGGGGACAGTTAACACCGGGGAGCTGTTTTTT.

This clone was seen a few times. The CDR3 DNA follows: TGTGCCAGCAGTCCAGCGGGACCGAGCACTGAAGCTTTCTTT. Translated: CASSPAGPSTEAFF. The V call is TRBV27, the J call TRBJ1-1, with a weak D call TRBD1 (5 bases). CDR1 is MNHEY and CDR2 is SMNVEV in the germline V gene (reference sequence). The CDR3 is 14 amino acids. The germline V and J ends were trimmed by 5 bases and 4 bases, with 14 bases remaining between them.

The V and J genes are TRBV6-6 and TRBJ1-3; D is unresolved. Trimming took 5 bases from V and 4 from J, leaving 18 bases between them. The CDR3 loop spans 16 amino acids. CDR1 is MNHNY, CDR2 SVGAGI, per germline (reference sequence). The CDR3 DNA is TGTGCCAGCAGTACTTCCGGGTCCCCGACGGGAAACACCATATATTTT. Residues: CASSTSGSPTGNTIYF.

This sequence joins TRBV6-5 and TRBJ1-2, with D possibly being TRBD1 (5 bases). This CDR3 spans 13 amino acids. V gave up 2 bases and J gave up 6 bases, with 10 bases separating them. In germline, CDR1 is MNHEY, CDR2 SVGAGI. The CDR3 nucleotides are TGTGCCAGCAGTTACGCGCGGGGCCATGGCTACACCTTC. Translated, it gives CASSYARGHGYTF.

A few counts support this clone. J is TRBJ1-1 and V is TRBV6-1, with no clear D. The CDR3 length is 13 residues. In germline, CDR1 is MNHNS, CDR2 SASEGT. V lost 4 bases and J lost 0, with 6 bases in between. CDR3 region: CASSATVNTEAFF. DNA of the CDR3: TGTGCCAGCAGTGCTACAGTGAACACTGAAGCTTTCTTT.

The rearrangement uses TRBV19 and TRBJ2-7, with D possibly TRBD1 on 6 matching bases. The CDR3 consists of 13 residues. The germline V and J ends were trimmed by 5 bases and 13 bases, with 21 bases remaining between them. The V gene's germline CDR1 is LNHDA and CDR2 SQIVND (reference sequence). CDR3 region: CASSSATGWPQYV. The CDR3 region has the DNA TGTGCCAGTAGTTCCGCGACAGGCTGGCCTCAATACGTC.

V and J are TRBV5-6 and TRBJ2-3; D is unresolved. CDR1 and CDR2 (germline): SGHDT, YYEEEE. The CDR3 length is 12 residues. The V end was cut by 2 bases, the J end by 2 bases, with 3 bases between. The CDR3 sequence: CASSLYTDTQYF. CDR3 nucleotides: TGTGCCAGCAGCTTATACACAGATACGCAGTATTTT.

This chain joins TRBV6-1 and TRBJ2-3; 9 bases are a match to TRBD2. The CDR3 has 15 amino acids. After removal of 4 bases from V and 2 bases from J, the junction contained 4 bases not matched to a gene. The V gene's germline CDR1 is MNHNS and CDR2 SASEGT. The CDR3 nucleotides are TGTGCCAGCAGTGGACTAGCGGATACCACAGATACGCAGTATTTT. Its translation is CASSGLADTTDTQYF.

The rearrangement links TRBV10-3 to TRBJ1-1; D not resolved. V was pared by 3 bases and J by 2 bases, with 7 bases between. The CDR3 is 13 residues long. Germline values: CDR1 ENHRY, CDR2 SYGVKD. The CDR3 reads CAISEKPNTEAFF. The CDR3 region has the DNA TGTGCCATCAGTGAAAAGCCTAACACTGAAGCTTTCTTT.

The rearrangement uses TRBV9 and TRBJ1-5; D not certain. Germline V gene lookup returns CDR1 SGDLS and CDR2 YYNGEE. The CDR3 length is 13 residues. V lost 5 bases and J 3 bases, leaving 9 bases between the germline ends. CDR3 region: CASSAKPNQPQHF. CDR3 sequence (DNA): TGTGCCAGCAGTGCGAAGCCCAATCAGCCCCAGCATTTT. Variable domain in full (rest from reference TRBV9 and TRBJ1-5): DSGVTQTPKHLITATGQRVTLRCSPRSGDLSVYWYQQSLDQGLQFLIQYYNGEERAKGNILERFSAQQFPDLHSELNLSSLELGDSALYFCASSAKPNQPQHFGDGTRLSIL.

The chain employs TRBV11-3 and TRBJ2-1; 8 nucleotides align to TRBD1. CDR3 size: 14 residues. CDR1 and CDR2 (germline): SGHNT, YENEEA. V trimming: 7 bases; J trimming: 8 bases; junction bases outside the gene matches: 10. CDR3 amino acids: CASTSVSGGYEQFF. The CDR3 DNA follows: TGTGCCAGCACCTCTGTGTCAGGGGGCTATGAGCAGTTCTTC. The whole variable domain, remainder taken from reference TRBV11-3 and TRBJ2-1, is EAGVVQSPRYKIIEKKQPVAFWCNPISGHNTLYWYLQNLGQGPELLIRYENEEAVDDSQLPKDRFSAERLKGVDSTLKIQPAELGDSAVYLCASTSVSGGYEQFFGPGTRLTVL.

This chain's CDR3 is CASSLLSSGGIFYEQYF. For the CDR3, the DNA is TGTGCCAGCAGTTTACTCTCTAGCGGGGGGATTTTCTACGAGCAGTACTTC. V gene TRBV27 combines with J gene TRBJ2-7; 11 bases agree with TRBD2. The junction had 9 bases not matched to a gene; V was cut back by 2 bases and J by 3 bases. Germline V lookup: CDR1 MNHEY, CDR2 SMNVEV (reference sequence). This CDR3 region has 17 residues.

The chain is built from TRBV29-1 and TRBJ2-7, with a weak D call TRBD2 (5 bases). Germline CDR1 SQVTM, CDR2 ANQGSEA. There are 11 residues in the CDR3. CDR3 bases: TGCGCCGTTGGAGGAGGTTCCGAGCAGTACGTC. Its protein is CAVGGGSEQYV.

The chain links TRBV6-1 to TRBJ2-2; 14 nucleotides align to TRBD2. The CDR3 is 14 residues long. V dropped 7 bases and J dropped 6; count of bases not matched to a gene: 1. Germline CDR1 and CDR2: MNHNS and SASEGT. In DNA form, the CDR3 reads TGTGCCAGCAAGACTAGCGGGGGGGCCGGGGAGCTGTTTTTT. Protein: CASKTSGGAGELFF.

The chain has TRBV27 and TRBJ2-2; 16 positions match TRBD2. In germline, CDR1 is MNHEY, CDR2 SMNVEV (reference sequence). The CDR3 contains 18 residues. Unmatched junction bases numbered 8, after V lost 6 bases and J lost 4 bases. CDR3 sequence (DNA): TGTGCCAGCAGAGGGACTAGCGGGAGGGCCCACCTCACCGGGGAGCTGTTTTTT. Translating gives CASRGTSGRAHLTGELFF.

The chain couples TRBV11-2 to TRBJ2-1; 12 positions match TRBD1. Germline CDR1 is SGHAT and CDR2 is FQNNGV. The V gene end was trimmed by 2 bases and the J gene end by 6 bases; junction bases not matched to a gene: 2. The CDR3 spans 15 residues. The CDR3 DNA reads TGTGCCAGCAGCTTACCGGGACAGGGGGCCAATGAGCAGTTCTTC. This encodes CASSLPGQGANEQFF.